This entry describes one TCR beta chain. What it recognizes is unknown. Each CD8+ T cell subset was flow-sorted in triplicate. Every sort contained 250,000 to 350,000 cells. CD45RO-CCR7+CD27+CD95- defined naive CD8+ T cells. This record belongs to a study of CXCR3-negative and CXCR3-positive naive CD8 T cells. General observations from the study: In CXCR3-positive naive cells, the TRB CDR3s were more hydrophobic than in CXCR3-negative naive cells.

The germline V gene has CDR1 MNHEY and CDR2 SVGAGI. This CDR3 has 11 amino acids. The method, 5' RACE with UMI labels, was used to prepare the TRB cDNA libraries. After re-calling the 5' RACE reads, TCRdb lists one entry per CDR3 protein, DNA absent. The table gives fewer than 90,000 distinct CDR3 sequences; the top ten clones make up almost 0.55% of it. Sequencing used naive CXCR3+ CD8+ T cells from blood. Subset in this sample: CD45RO-CCR7+CD27+CD95- naive CD8+ T cells expressing CXCR3 (TNR3+). The chain employs TRBV6-5 and TRBJ1-1. This clonotype was obtained from a human donor in good health. Some clones in this sample may be carry-over from other donors' samples. CDR3 residues: CASRIDTEAFF.